The 4 T cell receptor beta chains listed next were all sequenced from one sample in a study of blood T cell repertoires in COVID-19. Data came from immunoSEQ multiplex PCR; TCRdb stores just in-frame clones and leaves some out. The data contain about 170,000 clones, approximately 86% of them seen just once; the ten biggest clones take up over 2%. Sequencing was carried out using peripheral blood. Receptors were obtained from an elderly woman with COVID-19, enrolled during active disease.

The V and J genes are TRBV28 and TRBJ2-7; the match to TRBD1 covers 9 bases. The V segment lost 6 bases and the J segment 5 bases; nucleotides outside the gene matches: 17. The germline V gene encodes CDR1 MDHEN and CDR2 SYDVKM. The CDR3 runs 17 residues. The CDR3 bases are TGTGCCAGCAGACGCGGGACAGGGAGTTCGGGGACAGACGAGCAGTACTTC. This sequence encodes CASRRGTGSSGTDEQYF.

The CDR3 DNA reads TGTGCCAGCAGACGAGCGGGACCCACCGGGGAGCTGTTTTTT. Translating it yields CASRRAGPTGELFF. The gene calls are TRBV13 and TRBJ2-2; 7 positions agree with TRBD2. Germline loops: CDR1 PRHDT, CDR2 FYEKMQ (reference sequence). J gave up 4 bases and V 6 bases, and 5 bases lay outside the gene matches. The CDR3 is made up of 14 amino acids.

The rearrangement uses TRBV18 and TRBJ2-5; D is unclear. Looked up from germline, CDR1 is KGHSH and CDR2 is LQKENI. CDR3 length equals 11 residues. V was pared by 3 bases and J by 5 bases, with 4 bases between. The CDR3 reads CASSPMETQYF. The CDR3 DNA reads TGTGCCAGCTCACCCATGGAGACCCAGTACTTC.

This clone appeared a single time. The genes are TRBV2 and TRBJ2-3; possible D gene TRBD1, 5 bases. Germline V gene data show CDR1 as SNHLY and CDR2 as FYNNEI. This CDR3 is built from 14 residues. V lost 3 bases and J 6 bases, leaving 13 bases between the germline ends. The CDR3 loop is CASSEQGGPDTQYF. CDR3 coding DNA: TGTGCCAGCAGTGAGCAGGGTGGCCCGGATACGCAGTATTTT.